This TCR beta chain was recorded in a study of blood T cell repertoires in COVID-19 (dated by TCRdb to 2018 to 2021). For context, the study as a whole: Samples covering the acute and convalescent phases of COVID-19 were provided by collaborators in the United States, Italy and Spain. Nearly every sample came with metadata listing a de-identified subject ID, COVID-19 status, age in years and sex. The repertoires were made available in a free public database intended to serve as a resource for research on the immune response to SARS-CoV-2. Where available, HLA class I and class II types were obtained from metadata supplied by the sample provider rather than from assay-based typing. The samples were drawn from the first 160 participants of the ongoing ImmuneRACE study and from 1,200 or so subjects provided by 6 global collaborators. The material from the prospective study consisted of cDNA or gDNA derived from T cells, B-cell-depleted T cells, or PBMCs. Deeply sampled blood TCRbeta repertoires from subjects exposed to, actively infected with, or recovered from COVID-19 were included in the dataset.

Study-wide conclusions, independent of this receptor: How much clinical and demographic metadata was included differed by source and by participant, and the metadata was provided uncurated.

The CDR3 contains 15 residues, cysteine and phenylalanine counted. Just the 45-base CDR3 DNA is kept, in frame starting at base 1. Germline trimming amounts to 4 bases on V and 0 bases on J, with 5 as the count of junction bases outside the gene matches. CDR1 and CDR2, looked up from the germline V gene (reference sequence), are LNHDA and SQIVND. Collaborating institutions collected whole blood in K2EDTA tubes following their own protocols. Collaborator samples were shipped for TCRbeta analysis as frozen whole blood, isolated PBMCs, or DNA extracted from either sample type. TCRbeta CDR3 regions were amplified from genomic DNA using the immunoSEQ Assay, a bias-controlled multiplex PCR. Concerning the study's data processing: Within the assay, amplification of reference gene primers was used to estimate how many nucleated cells each sample contained. To quantify the absolute abundance of each unique TCRbeta CDR3 rearrangement, sequence reads were collapsed and filtered. For each sample, productive Simpson clonality was calculated as the square root of Simpson's diversity index across productive rearrangements. This immuneACCESS table, as held by TCRdb, lists in-frame sequences with V and J called but not all clones. Of the missing ones, under half trace to an unresolved V gene in checked studies; the others have no known cause. The V and J calls and clone size are taken from that table; D and trimming were inferred from the DNA. The table for this sample lists roughly 100,000 clones; 86% of them were counted only once. Of the sample, around a quarter falls within the top ten clones.

A word on this clone: Its specific antigen is unknown. No quality values exist for individual bases; no much larger clone is one base distant.

The specimen was peripheral blood. This sequence was found in a human donor in a cohort sampled during active COVID-19. Recombination joined TRBV19 with TRBJ2-5; 7 junctional bases match TRBD1. This receptor has the CDR3 CASSTQTGYQETQYF. The DNA sequence reads TGTGCCAGTAGTACCCAGACAGGGTACCAAGAGACCCAGTACTTC.